The rows below give T cell receptor beta chains drawn from one sample of a study of cytomegalovirus exposure and HLA in healthy donors. Measured with immunoSEQ multiplex PCR; TCRdb has only the in-frame clones, and not every one. The data contain approximately 31,000 clones, around nine tenths of them singletons. Sample: PBMCs. These receptors were taken from a boy between 5 and 17 years old in good health and CMV-seronegative. Each CDR3 is given with its conserved first and last residue. A D gene is named only where the DNA matches it firmly. Some rows mark clone size as missing; the rest say once, few, many or name a class of expanded clone.

clone size	V gene	D gene	J gene	CDR3 protein	CDR3 DNA
few	TRBV10-3	NA	TRBJ2-3	CAISEMPQSTDTQYF	TGTGCCATCAGTGAGATGCCCCAGAGCACAGATACGCAGTATTTT
NA	TRBV19	TRBD2	TRBJ2-3	CASSKTSGGAKGTDTQYF	TGTGCCAGTAGTAAGACTAGCGGGGGGGCCAAGGGCACAGATACGCAGTATTTT
NA	TRBV10-1	TRBD1	TRBJ2-7	CASSGTGTGVYEQYF	TGCGCCAGCAGCGGAACCGGGACAGGGGTTTACGAGCAGTACTTC
NA	TRBV27	TRBD1	TRBJ1-1	CASSKVQGDTEAFF	TGTGCCAGCAGTAAGGTACAGGGGGATACTGAAGCTTTCTTT
NA	TRBV19	NA	TRBJ1-2	CASSIRGSLAGYTF	TGTGCCAGTAGTATACGGGGGTCTTTAGCTGGCTACACCTTC
NA	TRBV11-2	NA	TRBJ2-3	CASTPRGMIDTQYF	TGTGCCAGCACCCCTCGGGGGATGATAGATACGCAGTATTTT
NA	TRBV15	NA	TRBJ1-2	CATTQLPNYGYTF	TGTGCCACCACACAGCTTCCTAACTATGGCTACACCTTC
NA	TRBV9	NA	TRBJ1-3	CASSVDYGLAGQGGNTIYF	TGTGCCAGCAGCGTAGATTATGGGTTGGCAGGTCAGGGAGGAAACACCATATATTTT
NA	TRBV9	TRBD2	TRBJ2-5	CASSSSGGRGQETQYF	TGTGCCAGCAGCAGTAGCGGGGGGCGAGGACAAGAGACCCAGTACTTC
NA	TRBV5-1	NA	TRBJ2-3	CASSSGPGSTDTRYF	TGCGCCAGCAGCTCCGGGCCGGGGAGCACAGATACGCGGTATTTT
NA	TRBV6-1	NA	TRBJ2-7	CASSEEAVSRAANEQYF	TGTGCCAGCAGTGAAGAGGCGGTATCTCGAGCCGCAAACGAGCAGTACTTC
NA	TRBV28	TRBD2	TRBJ2-5	CASRRGLAGQETQYF	TGTGCCAGCAGAAGGGGACTAGCGGGTCAAGAGACCCAGTACTTC
NA	TRBV7-9	TRBD1	TRBJ1-4	CASSFVGQGYNEKLFF	TGTGCCAGCAGCTTTGTGGGACAGGGATATAATGAAAAACTGTTTTTT
NA	TRBV27	NA	TRBJ1-4	CASSSAGKLFF	TGTGCCAGCAGTTCTGCGGGAAAACTGTTTTTT
NA	TRBV2	NA	TRBJ1-2	CASNRDNANYGYTF	TGTGCCAGCAACCGGGACAATGCTAACTATGGCTACACCTTC
few	TRBV5-8	NA	TRBJ2-3	CASSLALVKDTQYF	TGTGCCAGCAGCTTAGCTCTAGTAAAAGATACGCAGTATTTT
NA	TRBV5-4	TRBD2	TRBJ2-3	CASSLPSGLSTDTQYF	TGTGCCAGCAGCTTGCCTAGCGGACTGAGCACAGATACGCAGTATTTT
NA	TRBV19	TRBD2	TRBJ2-7	CASSMLQRGGPLEQYF	TGTGCCAGTAGTATGCTCCAACGGGGGGGCCCTCTCGAGCAGTACTTC
NA	TRBV15	NA	TRBJ2-5	CATSRRDLLQETQYF	TGTGCCACCAGCCGCAGGGATCTTCTCCAAGAGACCCAGTACTTC
NA	TRBV6-1	NA	TRBJ1-1	CASRTGLNTEAFF	TGTGCCAGCAGGACGGGTTTGAACACTGAAGCTTTCTTT
NA	TRBV5-8	TRBD1	TRBJ1-5	CASSQPTGVLLGGNQPQHF	TGTGCCAGCAGCCAGCCGACAGGGGTCCTACTGGGGGGCAATCAGCCCCAGCATTTT
NA	TRBV5-6	TRBD1	TRBJ2-7	CASSDRVTYEQYF	TGTGCCAGCAGTGACAGGGTTACCTACGAGCAGTACTTC
NA	TRBV6-5	TRBD1	TRBJ1-5	CASSSLTGVQPQHF	TGTGCCAGCAGTTCCCTAACAGGGGTTCAGCCCCAGCATTTT
few	TRBV4-3	NA	TRBJ2-1	CASSQDRLVSYNEQFF	TGCGCCAGCAGCCAAGATCGCCTAGTTTCCTACAATGAGCAGTTCTTC
NA	TRBV29-1	NA	TRBJ2-2	CSVVRGVSGELFF	TGCAGCGTTGTCAGGGGTGTATCCGGGGAGCTGTTTTTT
NA	TRBV4-1	NA	TRBJ1-5	CASSQDRRSNQPQHF	TGCGCCAGCAGCCAAGATCGCCGGAGCAATCAGCCCCAGCATTTT
NA	TRBV5-1	NA	TRBJ1-2	CASSLGTYPLGYTF	TGCGCCAGCAGCCTCGGGACATACCCCTTGGGCTACACCTTC
NA	TRBV2	TRBD1	TRBJ2-2	CASSIGGAGELFF	TGTGCCAGCAGCATAGGGGGCGCCGGGGAGCTGTTTTTT
NA	TRBV6-4	NA	TRBJ1-6	CASSDATDGNSPLHF	TGTGCCAGCAGTGATGCAACCGACGGGAATTCACCCCTCCACTTT
NA	TRBV11-2	NA	TRBJ1-2	CASSLAGGNYGYTF	TGTGCCAGCAGCTTAGCAGGAGGGAACTATGGCTACACCTTC
NA	TRBV18	NA	TRBJ2-7	CASSSDLGGWYEQYF	TGTGCCAGCTCATCCGACTTGGGGGGATGGTACGAGCAGTACTTC
NA	TRBV12-5	NA	TRBJ2-3	CASGLGTTGLSTDTQYF	TGTGCTAGTGGTTTGGGGACGACAGGTCTGAGCACAGATACGCAGTATTTT
NA	TRBV4-2	TRBD2	TRBJ2-3	CASSTILAGGTDTQYF	TGTGCCAGCAGCACCATACTAGCGGGTGGCACAGATACGCAGTATTTT
NA	TRBV5-1	NA	TRBJ1-1	CASSLAVTERTNTEAFF	TGCGCCAGCAGCTTGGCCGTAACGGAGAGGACTAACACTGAAGCTTTCTTT
NA	TRBV6-1	NA	TRBJ1-6	CASSGSGDNSPLHF	TGTGCCAGCAGTGGTTCAGGTGATAATTCACCCCTCCACTTT
NA	TRBV5-4	TRBD1	TRBJ1-2	CASSPTGQGARHGYTF	TGTGCCAGCAGCCCCACGGGACAGGGGGCCAGGCATGGCTACACCTTC
NA	TRBV19	NA	TRBJ1-5	CASSPPGWNNQPQHF	TGTGCCAGTAGCCCTCCGGGGTGGAACAATCAGCCCCAGCATTTT
NA	TRBV4-2	TRBD2	TRBJ2-3	CASSQAGTSDSDTQYF	TGTGCCAGCAGCCAGGCCGGGACTAGCGATTCAGATACGCAGTATTTT
once	TRBV29-1	TRBD2	TRBJ2-2	CSVSNPGTRNTGELFF	TGCAGCGTTAGCAACCCCGGGACTAGAAACACCGGGGAGCTGTTTTTT
NA	TRBV18	TRBD1	TRBJ2-7	CASSPNPLGQDIHEQYF	TGTGCCAGCTCACCTAACCCGTTGGGACAGGATATCCACGAGCAGTACTTC
NA	TRBV5-4	NA	TRBJ2-1	CASSLAWDSYNEQFF	TGTGCCAGCAGCTTGGCCTGGGACTCTTACAATGAGCAGTTCTTC
NA	TRBV12-5	NA	TRBJ1-5	CASGFPPRRGNQPQHF	TGTGCTAGTGGTTTTCCGCCGCGACGGGGCAATCAGCCCCAGCATTTT
NA	TRBV9	TRBD1	TRBJ2-7	CASSGQQGPYEQYF	TGTGCCAGCAGCGGACAACAGGGGCCCTACGAGCAGTACTTC
once	TRBV18	NA	TRBJ1-1	CASSPQGMNTEAFF	TGTGCCAGCTCACCCCAGGGGATGAACACTGAAGCTTTCTTT
NA	TRBV9	TRBD1	TRBJ2-1	CASSVVGQGNIYNEQFF	TGTGCCAGCAGCGTAGTGGGACAGGGGAATATCTACAATGAGCAGTTCTTC
NA	TRBV6-1	NA	TRBJ2-1	CASSEAMRYPYNEQFF	TGTGCCAGCAGTGAAGCAATGAGATACCCCTACAATGAGCAGTTCTTC
NA	TRBV11-2	NA	TRBJ2-7	CASSPKTSNYEQYF	TGTGCCAGCAGCCCGAAGACAAGCAACTACGAGCAGTACTTC
NA	TRBV28	NA	TRBJ2-7	CASVLQLNYEQYF	TGTGCCAGCGTACTCCAACTTAACTACGAGCAGTACTTC
NA	TRBV6-5	TRBD1	TRBJ2-2	CASSYGTGNTGELFF	TGTGCCAGCAGTTACGGGACAGGGAACACCGGGGAGCTGTTTTTT